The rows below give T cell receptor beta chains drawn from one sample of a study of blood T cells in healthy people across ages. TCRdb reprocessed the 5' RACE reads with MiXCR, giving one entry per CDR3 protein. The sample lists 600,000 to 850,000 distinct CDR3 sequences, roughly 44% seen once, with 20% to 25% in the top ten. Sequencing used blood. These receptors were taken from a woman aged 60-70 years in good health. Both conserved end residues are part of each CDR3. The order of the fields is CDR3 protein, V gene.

CDR3aa: CSARGTGGNRPQHF; v_gene: TRBV20-1
CDR3aa: CSVDWTGRGETQYF; v_gene: TRBV29-1
CDR3aa: CASSQAEAGPYSYEQYF; v_gene: TRBV4-3
CDR3aa: CASSESGGALGELFF; v_gene: TRBV2
CDR3aa: CASSVEASLYNEQYF; v_gene: TRBV9
CDR3aa: CASSQGTLGTVYEQYF; v_gene: TRBV14
CDR3aa: CATSTRTSGADTQYF; v_gene: TRBV15
CDR3aa: CASSQELASGVLGETQYF; v_gene: TRBV4-2
CDR3aa: CSARAASANLNSYEQYF; v_gene: TRBV20-1
CDR3aa: CASSLVSNEQFF; v_gene: TRBV7-9
CDR3aa: CSAGGTYYNEQFF; v_gene: TRBV29-1
CDR3aa: CAWSLTENTEAFF; v_gene: TRBV30
CDR3aa: CASKPIGGGTSSYNEQFF; v_gene: TRBV5-6
CDR3aa: CSAARTSGGHMGNEQFF; v_gene: TRBV20-1
CDR3aa: CASSGGYSYSYEQYF; v_gene: TRBV9
CDR3aa: CASSLVGAGWEDNEQFF; v_gene: TRBV7-2
CDR3aa: CASSSSGTYGEQYF; v_gene: TRBV6-2/TRBV6-3
CDR3aa: CASSDTSNRDEQFF; v_gene: TRBV28
CDR3aa: CASSEQLAGGNDEQYF; v_gene: TRBV2
CDR3aa: CASTPGIYNEQFF; v_gene: TRBV2
CDR3aa: CASSLTHRLAGAGELFF; v_gene: TRBV7-3
CDR3aa: CASSRRLDYNEQFF; v_gene: TRBV5-5
CDR3aa: CASSLRRQPNTEAFF; v_gene: TRBV5-1
CDR3aa: CASSKGAGGSPYYEQYF; v_gene: TRBV21-1
CDR3aa: CASSNRWDTEAFF; v_gene: TRBV7-2
CDR3aa: CASSRRYRREETQYF; v_gene: TRBV28